Below, 31 T cell receptor beta chains from the same sample are listed, as sequenced in a study of cytomegalovirus exposure and HLA in healthy donors. Assay used: immunoSEQ multiplex PCR; TCRdb lists only in-frame clones, some missing. Of tens of thousands of clones listed, over 90% are singletons. The specimen sequenced was PBMCs. The receptor source for this set is a man younger than 35 in good health and CMV-seronegative.

This clone was observed a single time. Here the CDR3 DNA reads TGTGCCAGCAGTTTATATGGGCCTCTTGCCTATGGCTACACCTTC. This gives the protein CASSLYGPLAYGYTF. The chain combines TRBV27 with TRBJ1-2; D is uncertain. The CDR3 runs to 15 residues. V was cut by 1 base and J by 4 bases, with 13 bases left in between. Germline CDR1 reads MNHEY; CDR2 reads SMNVEV (reference sequence).

This rearrangement joins TRBV6-6 to TRBJ2-3; possible D gene TRBD1, 7 bases. V shed 0 bases and J shed 6 bases, with 16 bases lying between them. Germline CDR1 MNHNY, CDR2 SVGAGI (reference sequence). This CDR3 is 16 amino acids long. The CDR3 loop reads CASSYSRRDSGDTQYF. The CDR3 DNA reads TGTGCCAGCAGTTACTCGAGGAGGGACAGCGGGGATACGCAGTATTTT.

This chain uses TRBV6-5 with TRBJ2-3, with D possibly being TRBD2 (5 bases). CDR1 is MNHEY, CDR2 SVGAGI, per germline. V lost 5 bases to trimming and J lost 0 bases, with 12 bases between them. CDR3 length: 15 residues. CDR3 nucleotides: TGTGCCAGCAGTAACGACTGGACTAGCACAGATACGCAGTATTTT. Encoded protein: CASSNDWTSTDTQYF.

V gene TRBV7-2 combines with J gene TRBJ1-4; a possible D gene is TRBD1 (5 bases). This CDR3 comprises 17 residues. Germline V gene data show CDR1 as SGHTA and CDR2 as FQGNSA. The V end was cut by 0 bases, the J end by 12 bases, with 23 bases between. The CDR3 nucleotides are TGTGCCAGCAGCTTAGCTTCTTTAAGCAGGGTAGGGGCGGAACTGTTTTTT. Protein product: CASSLASLSRVGAELFF.

V usage is TRBV7-2 and J usage is TRBJ2-7; D is unclear. V lost 5 bases, J lost 1 base, and 9 bases lay in between. Per the germline V gene, CDR1 is SGHTA and CDR2 is FQGNSA. The CDR3 is 13 amino acids. For the CDR3, the DNA is TGTGCCAGCAGCCCGAGTGTATCCTACGAGCAGTACTTC. Its translation is CASSPSVSYEQYF. Full variable domain (missing parts from reference TRBV7-2 and TRBJ2-7): GAGVSQSPSNKVTEKGKDVELRCDPISGHTALYWYRQSLGQGLEFLIYFQGNSAPDKSGLPSDRFSAERTGGSVSTLTIQRTQQEDSAVYLCASSPSVSYEQYFGPGTRLTVT.

The rearrangement links TRBV7-2 to TRBJ1-3; 7 positions match TRBD1. The CDR3 is 14 amino acids. V was pared by 5 bases and J by 4 bases, with 5 bases of the junction left unmatched. Per the germline V gene, CDR1 is SGHTA and CDR2 is FQGNSA. This CDR3 reads CASSPQGTGNTIYF. The CDR3 region has the DNA TGTGCCAGCAGCCCACAGGGGACGGGAAACACCATATATTTT.

The genes are TRBV2 and TRBJ2-4; possible D gene TRBD2, 5 bases. CDR3 length equals 16 residues. Trimming took off 1 base at V and 2 bases at J, with 12 bases between the two ends. Germline CDR1 SNHLY, CDR2 FYNNEI. CDR3 bases: TGTGCCAGCAGTGAAGGGGGAGAGCGTACCAAAAACATTCAGTACTTC. This sequence encodes CASSEGGERTKNIQYF.

This sequence joins TRBV19 and TRBJ1-4, with D perhaps matching TRBD1 (6 bases). Germline V gene sequence: CDR1 LNHDA, CDR2 SQIVND (reference sequence). CDR3 length equals 15 residues. Trimming pared 5 bases from V and 5 bases from J, leaving 15 bases between. This CDR3 reads CASSRWTAENEKLFF. The CDR3 coding sequence is TGTGCCAGTAGTCGGTGGACAGCCGAAAATGAAAAACTGTTTTTT.

The gene calls are TRBV18 and TRBJ1-1; D gene unclear. Between the trimmed V and J ends, which lost 5 bases and 0 bases, there was a span of 10 bases. Germline V CDR1 and CDR2: KGHSH, LQKENI. The CDR3 extends over 14 amino acids. Written as DNA, the CDR3 is TGTGCCAGCTCAGACAAGAACATGAACACTGAAGCTTTCTTT. Encoded protein: CASSDKNMNTEAFF. The whole variable domain, remainder taken from reference TRBV18 and TRBJ1-1, is NAGVMQNPRHLVRRRGQEARLRCSPMKGHSHVYWYRQLPEEGLKFMVYLQKENIIDESGMPKERFSAEFPKEGPSILRIQQVVRGDSAAYFCASSDKNMNTEAFFGQGTRLTVV.

This clone was detected only once. The DNA for the CDR3 is TGTGCCAGCGGGGCCTCCGAACGAATCTACGAGCAGTACTTC. Protein sequence: CASGASERIYEQYF. The V call is TRBV28, the J call TRBJ2-7, with D possibly being TRBD1 (5 bases). Trimming took off 8 bases at V and 3 bases at J, with 17 bases between the two ends. Germline V gene data show CDR1 as MDHEN and CDR2 as SYDVKM. The CDR3 contains 14 residues.

J is TRBJ2-7 and V is TRBV25-1; D might be TRBD1 (6 bases). Trimming left V 2 bases short and J 0 bases short, with 14 bases between. Germline loops: CDR1 MGHDK, CDR2 SYGVNS. The CDR3 is made up of 16 amino acids. In nucleotides, the CDR3 is TGTGCCAGCAGTGAACAGGGGCAGGGGCTCTCCTACGAGCAGTACTTC. Its translation: CASSEQGQGLSYEQYF.

The chain carries TRBV15 and TRBJ2-2, with unresolved D. V was clipped by 3 bases and J by 3 bases, with 11 bases between them. This CDR3 region has 15 residues. CDR1 and CDR2 from the germline V gene are LNHNV and YYDKDF (reference sequence). The CDR3 bases are TGTGCCACCAGCAGGAACCAGGAATACACCGGGGAGCTGTTTTTT. It codes for CATSRNQEYTGELFF.

V usage is TRBV28 and J usage is TRBJ2-5; possibly TRBD1 for D (6 bases). The V gene's germline CDR1 is MDHEN and CDR2 SYDVKM. This CDR3 has 14 residues. V was clipped by 2 bases and J by 5 bases, with 12 bases between them. The CDR3 here is CASSLDRQSETQYF. As DNA, the CDR3 is TGTGCCAGCAGTTTAGACAGGCAAAGTGAGACCCAGTACTTC.

The chain uses TRBV30 and TRBJ1-2; a possible D gene is TRBD1 (6 bases). From germline, CDR1 is GTSNPN and CDR2 SVGIG (reference sequence). The ends were cut back, 3 bases at V and 3 bases at J, with 11 bases in the middle. This CDR3 spans 13 amino acids. CDR3 sequence (DNA): TGTGCCTGGAGCAACCCAGGGGACTATGGCTACACCTTC. It specifies CAWSNPGDYGYTF.

V gene TRBV2 combines with J gene TRBJ2-2, with D unresolved. The V and J ends lost 3 bases and 5 bases respectively, with 4 bases between them. This CDR3 has 12 amino acids. Germline loops: CDR1 SNHLY, CDR2 FYNNEI. This CDR3 is CASSDQTGELFF. CDR3 nucleotide sequence: TGTGCCAGCAGTGATCAAACCGGGGAGCTGTTTTTT.

The gene calls are TRBV7-2 and TRBJ2-7; D possibly corresponds to TRBD2 (5 bases). With 2 bases removed from V and 6 bases from J, the gap between germline ends came to 11 bases. The CDR3 has 13 amino acids. The V gene's germline CDR1 is SGHTA and CDR2 FQGNSA. The CDR3 loop is CASSLQGLAEQYF. CDR3 nucleotides: TGTGCCAGCAGCTTACAAGGGCTAGCCGAGCAGTACTTC.

The V gene is TRBV19, the J gene TRBJ2-2; a weak D match, TRBD1 (6 bases). The CDR3 spans 16 residues. V lost 7 bases and J 2 bases, leaving 17 bases between the germline ends. CDR1 is LNHDA, CDR2 SQIVND, per germline (reference sequence). CDR3 sequence reads: CASNPGTSYNTGELFF. As DNA, the CDR3 is TGTGCCAGTAACCCCGGGACAAGCTATAACACCGGGGAGCTGTTTTTT.

This clone came up once. V gene TRBV5-1 combines with J gene TRBJ2-1; the match to TRBD2 covers 11 bases. The germline V gene has CDR1 SGHRS and CDR2 YFSETQ. This CDR3 spans 15 amino acids. J lost 7 bases, V lost 1 base, and 4 bases had no gene match. Here the CDR3 reads CASSLTSGSINEQFF. CDR3 bases: TGCGCCAGCAGCTTGACTAGCGGGAGCATTAATGAGCAGTTCTTC. Full variable domain (rest looked up from reference TRBV5-1 and TRBJ2-1): KAGVTQTPRYLIKTRGQQVTLSCSPISGHRSVSWYQQTPGQGLQFLFEYFSETQRNKGNFPGRFSGRQFSNSRSEMNVSTLELGDSALYLCASSLTSGSINEQFFGPGTRLTVL.

V gene TRBV28 combines with J gene TRBJ2-5; 7 bases align to TRBD1. The germline V gene has CDR1 MDHEN and CDR2 SYDVKM. After removal of 9 bases from V and 5 bases from J, the junction contained 12 bases not matched to a gene. The CDR3 has 14 amino acids. CDR3 residues: CASRTDRAGETQYF. For the CDR3, the DNA is TGTGCCAGTAGGACTGACAGGGCCGGGGAGACCCAGTACTTC.

The J gene is TRBJ2-5, the V gene TRBV28; 9 nucleotides agree with TRBD2. Germline assignment: CDR1 MDHEN and CDR2 SYDVKM. CDR3 length equals 15 residues. J lost 2 bases, V lost 7 bases, and 8 bases had no gene match. This CDR3 is CASTELLAGQETQYF. The DNA of the CDR3 is TGTGCCAGCACCGAGTTACTAGCGGGTCAAGAGACCCAGTACTTC.

V usage is TRBV9 and J usage is TRBJ2-1, with 8 bases lining up with TRBD2. The CDR3 is 16 amino acids. CDR1 and CDR2 from the germline V gene are SGDLS and YYNGEE. After removal of 4 bases from V and 5 bases from J, the junction contained 11 bases not matched to a gene. DNA for the CDR3: TGTGCCAGCAGCCCAATGACGCTAGCGGGCCACAATGAGCAGTTCTTC. This translates into CASSPMTLAGHNEQFF.

The chain links TRBV10-1 to TRBJ2-1; D may be TRBD1 (5 bases). V lost 10 bases, J lost 6 bases, and 22 bases lay in between. In germline, CDR1 is WNHNN, CDR2 SYGVQD (reference sequence). The CDR3 runs 15 residues. The CDR3 loop reads CAKKGPSEGINEQFF. As DNA, the CDR3 is TGCGCCAAGAAGGGGCCGTCCGAAGGAATCAATGAGCAGTTCTTC.

The V call is TRBV19, the J call TRBJ2-6; tentatively, D is TRBD1 (6 bases). V was clipped by 11 bases and J by 2 bases, with 7 bases between them. CDR3 size: 12 residues. Per germline, CDR1 LNHDA and CDR2 SQIVND (reference sequence). In DNA form, the CDR3 reads TGTGCCGGGGGCACTGGGGCCAACGTCCTGACTTTC. Encoded protein: CAGGTGANVLTF. The whole variable domain, remainder taken from reference TRBV19 and TRBJ2-6, is DGGITQSPKYLFRKEGQNVTLSCEQNLNHDAMYWYRQDPGQGLRLIYYSQIVNDFQKGDIAEGYSVSREKKESFPLTVTSAQKNPTAFYLCAGGTGANVLTFGAGSRLTVL.

A word on this clone: This sample also contains other DNA sequences that code for the same CDR3. The rearrangement links TRBV29-1 to TRBJ2-7; 8 nucleotides line up with TRBD2. The junction had 3 bases not matched to a gene; V was cut back by 7 bases and J by 4 bases. This CDR3 comprises 11 residues. Germline V gives CDR1 SQVTM, CDR2 ANQGSEA. CDR3 amino acids: CSAGGGYEQYF. DNA of the CDR3: TGCAGCGCCGGGGGGGGGTACGAGCAGTACTTC.

V gene TRBV14 combines with J gene TRBJ2-7, with 10 bases lining up with TRBD2. V dropped 1 base and J dropped 4; count of bases not matched to a gene: 7. CDR1 is SGHDN, CDR2 FVKESK, per germline. The CDR3 is 16 residues long. The CDR3: CASSQGTSGTLYEQYF. CDR3 bases: TGTGCCAGCAGCCAAGGAACTAGCGGGACTCTATACGAGCAGTACTTC.

The chain combines TRBV4-3 with TRBJ2-2; 9 nucleotides align to TRBD1. Germline assignment: CDR1 LGHNA and CDR2 YSLEER. Trimming removed 3 bases from V and 15 bases from J; junction bases left unmatched: 14. This CDR3 region has 15 residues. The CDR3 region is CASSQDRLYDRGLFF. CDR3 sequence (DNA): TGCGCCAGCAGCCAGGACCGATTGTATGACAGGGGGTTGTTTTTT.

The chain carries TRBV18 and TRBJ2-1; TRBD2 matches 7 bases. This CDR3 has 15 residues. Germline assignment: CDR1 KGHSH and CDR2 LQKENI. V trimming: 4 bases; J trimming: 9 bases; junction bases outside the gene matches: 12. CDR3: CASSQSRAGVLEQFF. The CDR3 nucleotides read TGTGCCAGCTCACAATCTCGGGCGGGAGTTCTTGAGCAGTTCTTC.

The V and J genes are TRBV5-8 and TRBJ1-3, with D perhaps matching TRBD1 (5 bases). V lost 4 bases and J 3 bases, leaving 14 bases between the germline ends. The V gene's germline CDR1 is SGHTS and CDR2 YDEGEE. This CDR3 has 15 amino acids. The CDR3 spells CASSLGSGDGNTIYF. The CDR3 bases are TGTGCCAGCAGCCTGGGGTCGGGGGATGGAAACACCATATATTTT.

The rearrangement links TRBV2 to TRBJ2-3, with D maybe TRBD2 (5 bases). Germline CDR1 is SNHLY and CDR2 is FYNNEI. V was pared by 6 bases and J by 3 bases, with 10 bases between. The CDR3 contains 13 residues. CDR3 protein: CASREALTDTQYF. CDR3 bases: TGTGCCAGCAGGGAGGCCCTTACAGATACGCAGTATTTT.

The rearrangement uses TRBV7-2 and TRBJ2-7; 8 bases agree with TRBD1. From germline, CDR1 is SGHTA and CDR2 FQGNSA. Trimming cost V 7 bases and J 6 bases; bases outside gene matches: 14. The CDR3 contains 15 residues. The CDR3 nucleotides are TGTGCCAGCACCAACAGGGGGGCCTCGGTGGTCGAGCAGTACTTC. It is translated as CASTNRGASVVEQYF.

The rearrangement joins TRBV14 to TRBJ2-2; D possibly corresponds to TRBD2 (5 bases). Deletions cut 4 bases from V and 7 bases from J, with 10 bases between. This CDR3 contains 13 residues. Per the germline V gene, CDR1 is SGHDN and CDR2 is FVKESK. CDR3 residues: CASSPRDYGELFF. CDR3 coding DNA: TGTGCCAGCAGCCCTCGGGATTACGGGGAGCTGTTTTTT.